The next 20 T cell receptor beta chains were all read from a single sample in a study of blood T cell repertoires in COVID-19. Using immunoSEQ multiplex PCR, the repertoire was profiled, and TCRdb retains in-frame clones only, with some absent. The sample includes under 130,000 clones, roughly 85% of them seen just once. Sequenced input: peripheral blood. The receptors derive from an elderly woman with acute or convalescent COVID-19.

With respect to this clone: One end of the junction is discordant with germline, which a read error may explain. The V and J genes are TRBV19 and TRBJ2-3, with D unresolved. The CDR3 loop spans 14 amino acids. CDR1 and CDR2 (germline): LNHDA, SQIVND (reference sequence). The CDR3 DNA reads TGTGCCAGTAGTTTAGATCCGAGTTCCGATACGCAGTATTTT. It translates to CASSLDPSSDTQYF.

This clone was seen a single time. This chain links TRBV3-1 (or the pseudogene TRBV3-2) with TRBJ2-3; TRBD2 is a possible D gene (5 bases). CDR3 length: 18 amino acids. Germline V gives CDR1 LGHDT, CDR2 YNNKEL (reference sequence). Trimming stripped 4 bases from V and 0 bases from J, with 20 bases between. The DNA of the CDR3 is TGTGCCAGCAGCCTAAGCCGGGGTGTACGAAGTAGCACAGATACGCAGTATTTT. The encoded protein is CASSLSRGVRSSTDTQYF.

The CDR3 protein is CASSYSRQGANNEQFF. For the CDR3, the DNA is TGTGCCAGCAGTTACTCCCGACAGGGGGCAAACAATGAGCAGTTCTTC. The chain couples TRBV6-5 to TRBJ2-1; 10 positions agree with TRBD1. Per the germline V gene, CDR1 is MNHEY and CDR2 is SVGAGI. The CDR3 consists of 16 residues. The V and J ends lost 0 bases and 5 bases, in that order; junction bases with no gene match: 4.

The chain recombines TRBV5-1 with TRBJ2-5; TRBD2 might be the D (6 bases). V was shortened by 5 bases and J by 4 bases, with 12 bases between the two germline ends. Germline CDR1 SGHRS, CDR2 YFSETQ. This CDR3 spans 13 amino acids. In DNA form, the CDR3 reads TGCGCCAGCAGAATCGGGAGCGGAGAGACCCAGTACTTC. It is translated as CASRIGSGETQYF.

This clone appeared a few times. This CDR3 is CASTRTGSGELFF. The CDR3 DNA is TGTGCCAGCACCCGGACAGGGTCCGGGGAGCTGTTTTTT. The chain combines TRBV2 with TRBJ2-2; TRBD1 matches at 8 bases. This CDR3 is 13 amino acids long. V was clipped by 7 bases and J by 6 bases; unmatched bases: 4. CDR1 is SNHLY, CDR2 FYNNEI, per germline.

The DNA of the CDR3 is TGTGCCAGCAGTCGCCGGGACAGGGCTAATGGCTACACCTTC. Protein product: CASSRRDRANGYTF. The V and J genes are TRBV6-5 and TRBJ1-2, with 9 bases matching TRBD1. Germline V lookup: CDR1 MNHEY, CDR2 SVGAGI. This CDR3 contains 14 residues. Losses at the gene ends were 5 bases for V and 6 bases for J; bases not matched to a gene: 7.

This sequence joins TRBV12-3 or TRBV12-4 and TRBJ1-3; the match to TRBD1 covers 7 bases. The CDR3 contains 13 residues. V trimming: 8 bases; J trimming: 0 bases; junction bases outside the gene matches: 1. CDR3 loop: CASGDSSGNTIYF. Written as DNA, the CDR3 is TGTGCCAGCGGGGACAGCTCTGGAAACACCATATATTTT.

The chain has TRBV6-5 and TRBJ1-1; D is unresolved. The CDR3 runs 13 residues. From germline, CDR1 is MNHEY and CDR2 SVGAGI. The ends were cut back, 6 bases at V and 1 base at J, with 9 bases in the middle. As DNA, the CDR3 is TGTGCCAGCAGATTGGACTGGAACACTGAAGCTTTCTTT. Its translation: CASRLDWNTEAFF.

The rearrangement links TRBV11-3 to TRBJ2-2; 7 bases line up with TRBD1. CDR3 length: 14 amino acids. Germline trimming cut 4 bases from V and 4 bases from J; bases unmatched to any gene: 3. CDR1 and CDR2 from the germline V gene are SGHNT and YENEEA. CDR3 DNA: TGTGCCAGCAGCTCACGGGACAGCACCGGGGAGCTGTTTTTT. It is translated as CASSSRDSTGELFF. Supplemented by reference TRBV11-3 and TRBJ2-2, the full variable domain reads EAGVVQSPRYKIIEKKQPVAFWCNPISGHNTLYWYLQNLGQGPELLIRYENEEAVDDSQLPKDRFSAERLKGVDSTLKIQPAELGDSAVYLCASSSRDSTGELFFGEGSRLTVL.

This clone was seen more than once but under ten times. The chain carries TRBV21-1 and TRBJ2-1; TRBD2, as called in the table, went unchecked against the DNA. TRBV21-1 is listed as a pseudogene. The length of the CDR3 is 17 residues. The CDR3 spells CASSKAPGREGYNEQFF. The CDR3 nucleotides read TGTGCCAGCAGCAAAGCCCCCGGGCGGGAGGGTTACAATGAGCAGTTCTTC.

This clone was picked up one time. V gene TRBV10-3 combines with J gene TRBJ1-4; possibly TRBD1 for D (6 bases). Germline loops: CDR1 ENHRY, CDR2 SYGVKD. V lost 3 bases to trimming and J lost 7 bases, with 12 bases between them. The CDR3 is 14 amino acids. The DNA for the CDR3 is TGTGCCATCAGTGATAGGCAGGGGACTGAAAAACTGTTTTTT. This translates into CAISDRQGTEKLFF.

This chain links TRBV5-4 with TRBJ2-5; D possibly corresponds to TRBD1 (5 bases). V lost 4 bases, J lost 1 base, and 8 bases lay in between. From germline, CDR1 is SGHNT and CDR2 YYREEE (reference sequence). The CDR3 runs 13 residues. The CDR3 protein is CASSPQGQETQYF. The DNA for the CDR3 is TGTGCCAGCAGCCCGCAGGGCCAAGAGACCCAGTACTTC.

The chain links TRBV3-1 (or the pseudogene TRBV3-2) to TRBJ2-7, with 7 bases matching TRBD2. The length of the CDR3 is 13 residues. Unmatched junction bases numbered 7, after V lost 4 bases and J lost 7 bases. Per the germline V gene, CDR1 is LGHDT and CDR2 is YNNKEL (reference sequence). CDR3 sequence: CASSPSRLAEQYF. The CDR3 bases are TGTGCCAGCAGCCCCTCCCGACTAGCAGAGCAGTACTTC.

The table lists this clone with a count of one. This chain joins TRBV10-2 and TRBJ1-5; D may be TRBD1 (6 bases). V shed 3 bases and J shed 5 bases, with 23 bases lying between them. Per germline, CDR1 WSHSY and CDR2 SAAADI. CDR3 size: 18 residues. The CDR3 nucleotides read TGCGCCAGCAGTGACTACCGTTCTGGCAGGGGTTTGGATCAGCCCCAGCATTTT. This gives the protein CASSDYRSGRGLDQPQHF.

V gene TRBV10-1 combines with J gene TRBJ2-5; possible D gene TRBD1, 5 bases. Trimming cost V 2 bases and J 5 bases, with 9 bases left between them. Germline V gives CDR1 WNHNN, CDR2 SYGVQD (reference sequence). The CDR3 loop spans 13 amino acids. The CDR3 loop reads CASSEGAAETQYF. The CDR3 DNA sequence: TGCGCCAGCAGTGAGGGGGCAGCGGAGACCCAGTACTTC.

The CDR3 DNA sequence: TGCGCCAGCAGCCAAGAATCAGGGCTAACCTACAATGAGCAGTTCTTC. Its protein product is CASSQESGLTYNEQFF. The chain carries TRBV4-1 and TRBJ2-1; TRBD1 might be the D (5 bases). Germline CDR1 MGHRA, CDR2 YSYEKL. The CDR3 is 16 amino acids. Trimming cost V 0 bases and J 2 bases, with 11 bases left between them.

The chain carries TRBV7-2 and TRBJ2-3, with 8 bases that match TRBD1. This CDR3 contains 16 residues. V gave up 3 bases and J gave up 2 bases; unmatched junction bases: 7. CDR1 and CDR2 from the germline V gene are SGHTA and FQGNSA. The DNA for the CDR3 is TGTGCCAGCAGCTTGCGGACAGGGTCATCCACAGATACGCAGTATTTT. Protein product: CASSLRTGSSTDTQYF.

The gene calls are TRBV15 and TRBJ2-7, with 9 bases that match TRBD2. The CDR3 has 17 amino acids. Germline CDR1 reads LNHNV; CDR2 reads YYDKDF (reference sequence). The V and J ends lost 1 base and 0 bases, in that order; junction bases with no gene match: 7. This chain's CDR3 is CATSRASGKLGSYEQYF. CDR3 nucleotides: TGTGCCACCAGCAGAGCTAGCGGGAAACTGGGCTCCTACGAGCAGTACTTC.

This clone appeared once. The chain combines TRBV7-6 with TRBJ2-5; TRBD1 might be the D (5 bases). The CDR3 totals 13 residues. Germline V lookup: CDR1 SGHVS, CDR2 FNYEAQ. The V and J ends lost 6 bases and 2 bases respectively, with 10 bases between them. The CDR3 region is CASRFAGQETQYF. In DNA form, the CDR3 reads TGTGCCAGCAGATTTGCAGGGCAAGAGACCCAGTACTTC.

J is TRBJ1-5 and V is TRBV6-5; 9 positions match TRBD1. This CDR3 spans 15 amino acids. Looked up from germline, CDR1 is MNHEY and CDR2 is SVGAGI. Trimming removed 6 bases from V and 7 bases from J; junction bases left unmatched: 10. Written as DNA, the CDR3 is TGTGCCAGCAGACCCGCAGACAGGGGGAGACAGCCCCAGCATTTT. Translated: CASRPADRGRQPQHF.